This T cell receptor (beta chain) comes out of a study of early T cells in non-severe SARS-CoV-2 infection. This clonotype was seen at least ten times. CDR3 size: 13 residues. Germline V gene sequence: CDR1 ENHRY, CDR2 SYGVKD. V was pared by 2 bases and J by 2 bases, with 5 bases between. TCRdb re-called the 5' RACE reads with MiXCR, one entry per CDR3 protein. The data contain 43,000 or so distinct CDR3 sequences, under 9.5% of them singletons. The chain joins TRBV10-3 to TRBJ2-3; the D is unclear. The source is an adult who was a healthcare worker with PCR-confirmed SARS-CoV-2 infection or an uninfected control (not recorded which). Sample: whole blood. The CDR3 bases are TGTGCCATCAGTGAGCCAGTCACAGATACGCAGTATTTT. Translation: CAISEPVTDTQYF.